The clone carrying this T cell receptor beta chain was counted at least ten times. The data originate from a study of low-dose radiotherapy and immunotherapy resistance in tumors. Study details: Each fraction given to Cohort 2 every two weeks delivered 1 Gy, and the total reached 13 Gy over 26 weeks.

The sample's time point: before trial treatment. Those who qualified had advanced solid tumors (lacking tumor-infiltrating lymphocytes). Primers targeting TRAV and TRBV primed first-strand cDNA, covering alpha and beta chains. Amplification, which lasted around 20 PCR cycles, used a constant-region primer and V-primer adapter to amplify TCRs. Researchers amplified the isolated mRNA using in vitro transcription. TCRdb processed the reads anew with MiXCR; each CDR3 protein has one entry. The sample lists approximately 90,000 distinct CDR3 sequences; just under 9.5% were seen once. With 4 bases clipped from V and 3 bases from J, the junction kept 5 bases outside the gene matches. The CDR3 is made up of 14 amino acids. The germline gives CDR1 KGHSH, CDR2 LQKENI.

J is TRBJ1-2 and V is TRBV18; 7 bases fit TRBD1. This receptor was obtained from a male donor with prostate cancer. The sample was PBMCs, taken before treatment. This CDR3 reads CASSRSGTDYGYTF. The CDR3, as DNA: TGTGCCAGCTCACGCTCCGGGACAGACTATGGCTACACCTTC.